The TCR beta chain described here comes from a study of blood T cell repertoires in COVID-19. Study background: The United States, Italy and Spain supplied acute and convalescent COVID-19 samples.

Those enrolled in Seattle joined during active infection and were followed longitudinally afterward. Original data processing: Nucleated cell number was recorded as an estimate derived from reference gene primer amplification. TCRdb keeps only in-frame clones here, not all; method: immunoSEQ multiplex PCR. D and trimming come from the DNA, and the V and J calls and clone size come from that table. This sample carries some 220,000 clones, approximately 85% of them seen once, and the ten largest clones take about 5.1%. CDR1 is LNHNV and CDR2 is YYDKDF in the germline V gene (reference sequence). Trimming left V 1 base short and J 2 bases short, with 13 bases between. CDR3 size: 16 residues.

This TCR derives from a man aged 45 to 65 with COVID-19, enrolled during active disease. The chain carries TRBV15 and TRBJ2-3; the D gene is possibly TRBD1 (6 bases). Sequencing was done on a sample of peripheral blood. For the CDR3, the DNA is TGTGCCACCAGCAGAGGTACAGGGAGCCTCACAGATACGCAGTATTTT. It codes for CATSRGTGSLTDTQYF.